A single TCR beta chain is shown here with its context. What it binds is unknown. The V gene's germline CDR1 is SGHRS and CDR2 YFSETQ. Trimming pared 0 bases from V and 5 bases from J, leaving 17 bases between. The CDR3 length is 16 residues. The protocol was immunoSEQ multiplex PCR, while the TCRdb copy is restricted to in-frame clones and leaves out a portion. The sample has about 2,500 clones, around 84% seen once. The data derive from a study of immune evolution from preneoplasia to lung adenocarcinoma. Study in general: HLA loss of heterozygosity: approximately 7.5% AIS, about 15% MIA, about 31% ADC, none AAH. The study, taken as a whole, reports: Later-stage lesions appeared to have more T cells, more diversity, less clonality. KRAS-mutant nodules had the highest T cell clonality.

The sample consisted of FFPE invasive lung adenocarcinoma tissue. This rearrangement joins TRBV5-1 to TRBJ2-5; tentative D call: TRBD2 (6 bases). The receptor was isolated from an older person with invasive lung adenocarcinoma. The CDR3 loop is CASSLAVAGSGETQYF. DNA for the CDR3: TGCGCCAGCAGCTTGGCCGTGGCGGGGTCCGGGGAGACCCAGTACTTC. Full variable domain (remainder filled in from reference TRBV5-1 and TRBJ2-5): KAGVTQTPRYLIKTRGQQVTLSCSPISGHRSVSWYQQTPGQGLQFLFEYFSETQRNKGNFPGRFSGRQFSNSRSEMNVSTLELGDSALYLCASSLAVAGSGETQYFGPGTRLLVL.